The present TCR beta chain was sequenced within a study of blood T cell repertoires in COVID-19. Background on the study: Some COVID-19 samples were acute and others convalescent; all came from the United States, Italy and Spain.

Authors' data handling: Scientists estimated how many nucleated cells there were by amplifying reference gene primers. TCRdb's table, derived via immunoSEQ multiplex PCR, lists solely in-frame clones and lacks some. V, J and clone size reflect that table, while D and trimming were determined from the DNA. Of more than 400,000 clones listed, about 92% are singletons. This CDR3 spans 13 amino acids. V was clipped by 6 bases and J by 4 bases, with 11 bases between them. The germline gives CDR1 KGHSH, CDR2 LQKENI. Those enrolled, adults aged roughly 18 to 100 years, came from some 23 US areas. This sequence originates from a man younger than 35 who had recovered from COVID-19. Sequences were obtained from PBMCs or T cells enriched from blood (not recorded which). V and J are TRBV18 and TRBJ2-3, with D tentatively TRBD2 (6 bases). The CDR3 coding sequence is TGTGCCAGCTCGGCGGGGTTCCCAGATACGCAGTATTTT. Its translation is CASSAGFPDTQYF.